Reported below is one TCR beta chain. This sample is drawn from a study of T cell responses to AZD1222 COVID-19 vaccine. Sequencing used immunoSEQ multiplex PCR; TCRdb keeps in-frame clones, though not all of them. The sample contains some 62,000 clones, over 70% of which appear only once. The CDR3 extends over 14 amino acids. Trimming removed 4 bases from V and 1 base from J; junction bases left unmatched: 3. The germline gives CDR1 SGHNT, CDR2 YYREEE (reference sequence). The TCR comes from an adult in good health. The rearrangement uses TRBV5-4 and TRBJ2-5; 8 bases line up with TRBD2. The sample was peripheral blood, taken on day 0 of AZD1222 vaccination. CDR3 residues: CASSRGGGQETQYF. The CDR3 bases are TGTGCCAGCAGCCGGGGGGGCGGCCAAGAGACCCAGTACTTC.